These 27 T cell receptor beta chains originate from one sample sequenced in a study of human T cells and chemical hapten exposure. TCRdb re-analysed the RACE reads in MiXCR, keeping a single row per CDR3 protein. The repertoire holds roughly 100,000 distinct CDR3 sequences, approximately 10% seen once, with around 3.5% in the top ten. Time point denoted: patch test 1, 2 weeks after DPC sensitization. Sample treatment: therapeutic diphenylcyclopropenone sensitization with weekly scalp DPC. Source: whole blood, taken in connection with sensitization to the hapten diphenylcyclopropenone (DPC). The receptors were gathered from a middle-aged woman with alopecia areata. Some clones in this sample may be carry-over from other donors' samples.

This chain uses TRBV5-1 with TRBJ2-1; D gene unclear. The germline CDR1 and CDR2 sequences are SGHRS and YFSETQ. Trimming cost V 0 bases and J 4 bases, with 8 bases left between them. The CDR3 spans 14 residues. The CDR3 nucleotides are TGCGCCAGCAGCTTGGAGGGCTGGTACAATGAGCAGTTCTTC. Translated, it gives CASSLEGWYNEQFF.

The chain joins TRBV12-3 or TRBV12-4 to TRBJ2-2; maybe TRBD2 (5 bases). The CDR3 sequence is 15 residues long. V gave up 7 bases and J gave up 5 bases, with 17 bases separating them. The CDR3 nucleotides are TGTGCCAGCATCCAGCGAGAACGAGGGACCGGGGAGCTGTTTTTT. This codes for CASIQRERGTGELFF.

This clonotype was detected ten times or more. The genes are TRBV18 and TRBJ2-7, with 7 bases lining up with TRBD1. Trimming took 0 bases from V and 4 from J; bases not matched to a gene: 12. This CDR3 contains 17 residues. CDR1 and CDR2 from the germline V gene are KGHSH and LQKENI. Here the CDR3 reads CASSPPSHTGDRYEQYF. The CDR3 DNA sequence: TGTGCCAGCTCACCACCGAGTCACACAGGGGATCGGTACGAGCAGTACTTC.

This clonotype was found a few times. V and J are TRBV5-4 and TRBJ2-3; TRBD2 matches 9 bases. Germline-derived CDR1 and CDR2 are SGHNT and YYREEE (reference sequence). J lost 5 bases, V lost 2 bases, and 9 bases had no gene match. The CDR3 runs to 16 residues. CDR3 region: CASSLPVGGREDTQYF. The CDR3 DNA sequence: TGTGCCAGCAGCTTACCCGTCGGCGGGAGGGAAGATACGCAGTATTTT. Together with reference TRBV5-4 and TRBJ2-3, the CDR3 gives the full variable domain: ETGVTQSPTHLIKTRGQQVTLRCSSQSGHNTVSWYQQALGQGPQFIFQYYREEENGRGNFPPRFSGLQFPNYSSELNVNALELDDSALYLCASSLPVGGREDTQYFGPGTRLTVL.

This clonotype appeared many times. The CDR3 sequence: CASSYLNLNTEAFF. The CDR3 nucleotides read TGTGCCAGCAGTTACCTAAACCTGAACACTGAAGCTTTCTTT. The chain is built from TRBV6-2 or TRBV6-3 and TRBJ1-1, with D hard to call. The V end lost 2 bases, the J end lost 0 bases, and 7 bases lay between the germline ends. Germline values: CDR1 MNHEY, CDR2 SVGEGT. There are 14 residues in the CDR3.

The chain carries TRBV29-1 and TRBJ1-6; TRBD1 matches 10 bases. The CDR3 extends over 14 amino acids. J lost 10 bases, V lost 7 bases, and 10 bases had no gene match. CDR1 is SQVTM and CDR2 is ANQGSEA in the germline V gene. For the CDR3, the DNA is TGCAGCGCTCGGACAGGGGGAAGTGGGTCACCCCTCCACTTT. This sequence encodes CSARTGGSGSPLHF.

This clonotype showed up just once. This chain uses TRBV18 with TRBJ1-1; TRBD1 matches at 7 bases. In germline, CDR1 is KGHSH, CDR2 LQKENI. J was trimmed by 2 bases and V by 2 bases; bases with no gene match: 8. The CDR3 runs 16 residues. The CDR3 DNA reads TGTGCCAGCTCACCAGTCGGGGACAGTTCTAACACTGAAGCTTTCTTT. This translates into CASSPVGDSSNTEAFF.

There are many counts of this clonotype. The V and J genes are TRBV5-5 and TRBJ1-2; D uncertain. V lost 2 bases and J 0 bases, leaving 5 bases between the germline ends. The CDR3 totals 13 residues. Germline CDR1 and CDR2: SGHKS and YYEKEE (reference sequence). CDR3 amino acids: CASSFQPNYGYTF. CDR3 DNA sequence: TGTGCCAGCAGCTTCCAGCCTAACTATGGCTACACCTTC.

This clonotype appeared a few times. This chain links TRBV11-3 with TRBJ2-6; perhaps TRBD2 as D (6 bases). Germline loops: CDR1 SGHNT, CDR2 YENEEA. The CDR3 runs 18 residues. V lost 5 bases, J lost 1 base, and 18 bases lay in between. CDR3 DNA: TGTGCCAGCAGCCGCACCACGGGAGCCTTATCTGGGGCCAACGTCCTGACTTTC. Its protein is CASSRTTGALSGANVLTF.

This clonotype was seen a few times. This rearrangement joins TRBV7-9 to TRBJ1-1; D gene unclear. Germline CDR1 is SEHNR and CDR2 is FQNEAQ (reference sequence). V was trimmed by 1 base and J by 7 bases, leaving 7 bases between them. The CDR3 consists of 12 residues. CDR3 nucleotides: TGTGCCAGCAGCTTAGGTCAGCTTGAAGCTTTCTTT. This translates into CASSLGQLEAFF.

This clonotype was recorded a few times. The chain couples TRBV12-3 or TRBV12-4 to TRBJ1-2; perhaps TRBD1 as D (5 bases). The CDR3 sequence is 12 residues long. V was pared by 7 bases and J by 7 bases, with 13 bases between. This chain's CDR3 is CASNIGAGGYTF. The DNA for the CDR3 is TGTGCCAGCAACATTGGGGCGGGTGGCTACACCTTC.

The chain uses TRBV29-1 and TRBJ2-2; 8 bases line up with TRBD1. The germline V gene has CDR1 SQVTM and CDR2 ANQGSEA. With 7 bases clipped from V and 5 bases from J, the junction kept 3 bases outside the gene matches. CDR3 size: 12 residues. This CDR3 reads CSGRQGTGELFF. The DNA of the CDR3 is TGCAGCGGTAGACAGGGGACCGGGGAGCTGTTTTTT.

In DNA, the CDR3 is TGTGCCTGGAGTGACCTAGGGGACCAGCCCCAGCATTTT. Protein: CAWSDLGDQPQHF. The chain couples TRBV30 to TRBJ1-5; perhaps TRBD1 as D (5 bases). Germline CDR1 and CDR2: GTSNPN and SVGIG (reference sequence). The CDR3 runs 13 residues. Trimming removed 1 base at V and 7 bases at J, with 11 bases between.

Only a few counts were recorded for this clonotype. The rearrangement uses TRBV20-1 and TRBJ2-1; D is possibly TRBD1 (5 bases). Germline values: CDR1 DFQATT, CDR2 SNEGSKA (reference sequence). The CDR3 is 17 amino acids. The V gene lost 4 bases and the J gene lost 0 bases, with 19 bases spanning the gap. The CDR3 DNA reads as TGCAGTGCTAAGTTGGACAATACCGGGTACTCCTACAATGAGCAGTTCTTC. Its translation: CSAKLDNTGYSYNEQFF.

This clonotype was recorded many times. This chain connects TRBV4-3 to TRBJ2-5, with 7 bases fitting TRBD2. The ends lost 2 bases at V and 8 bases at J; junction bases unmatched: 5. The CDR3 length is 13 residues. In germline, CDR1 is LGHNA, CDR2 YSLEER. In nucleotides, the CDR3 is TGCGCCAGCAGCCAAACGGGAGGTGCCACCCAGTACTTC. Translating it yields CASSQTGGATQYF.

This clonotype was seen ten or more times. The V call is TRBV6-1, the J call TRBJ2-7; D is uncertain. V lost 5 bases and J 3 bases, leaving 20 bases between the germline ends. CDR3 size: 16 residues. Germline V gives CDR1 MNHNS, CDR2 SASEGT. The CDR3 bases are TGTGCCAGCAGTCCGTCCCGGGTGCTGGTTGTCTACGAGCAGTACTTC. This codes for CASSPSRVLVVYEQYF.

There are a few counts of this clonotype. The V gene is TRBV9, the J gene TRBJ1-2, with TRBD1 matching 10 bases. The length of the CDR3 is 17 residues. Germline CDR1 SGDLS, CDR2 YYNGEE. Trimming at V came to 4 bases and at J to 8 bases, leaving 17 bases not matched to a gene. The CDR3 sequence: CASSFYDRGPAREGYTF. DNA of the CDR3: TGTGCCAGCAGCTTCTACGACAGGGGGCCCGCCCGGGAAGGCTACACCTTC.

This clonotype has more than one count but fewer than ten. V usage is TRBV7-2 and J usage is TRBJ2-7; 7 bases align to TRBD2. With 3 bases clipped from V and 4 bases from J, the junction kept 12 bases outside the gene matches. CDR1 and CDR2 (germline): SGHTA, FQGNSA. The CDR3 extends over 16 amino acids. The CDR3 sequence is CASSFPGSWGGYEQYF. CDR3 DNA sequence: TGTGCCAGCAGCTTCCCAGGGAGCTGGGGGGGTTACGAGCAGTACTTC.

This clonotype was recorded many times. The chain uses TRBV27 and TRBJ1-2, with D uncertain. Per the germline V gene, CDR1 is MNHEY and CDR2 is SMNVEV (reference sequence). The CDR3 loop spans 13 amino acids. V was pared by 6 bases and J by 2 bases, with 10 bases between. In DNA form, the CDR3 reads TGTGCCAGCAGCCCCGACGGAAACTATGGCTACACCTTC. Residues: CASSPDGNYGYTF.

This clonotype came up a few times. V is TRBV6-5 and J is TRBJ1-3; D gene uncertain. This CDR3 has 15 residues. V shed 0 bases and J shed 4 bases, with 10 bases lying between them. Germline V gives CDR1 MNHEY, CDR2 SVGAGI. The CDR3 is CASSYSEGYGNTIYF. DNA for the CDR3: TGTGCCAGCAGTTACTCTGAAGGTTACGGAAACACCATATATTTT.

J is TRBJ1-2 and V is TRBV5-5; D is possibly TRBD1 (6 bases). Trimming removed 4 bases at V and 3 bases at J, with 19 bases between. CDR1 is SGHKS, CDR2 YYEKEE, per germline (reference sequence). The CDR3 has 16 residues. CDR3 bases: TGTGCCAGCAGCCCCCGGGTCAAGGGGGGACACTATGGCTACACCTTC. It translates to CASSPRVKGGHYGYTF.

This clonotype was recorded at least ten times. The V call is TRBV14, the J call TRBJ2-1, with D tentatively TRBD2 (5 bases). This CDR3 contains 13 residues. V was pared by 0 bases and J by 8 bases, with 8 bases between. From germline, CDR1 is SGHDN and CDR2 FVKESK. The CDR3 loop reads CASSQDLRDEQFF. The CDR3 DNA reads TGTGCCAGCAGCCAAGATCTGAGGGATGAGCAGTTCTTC.

This clonotype was counted at least ten times. The chain is built from TRBV6-5 and TRBJ1-6, with 7 bases identical to TRBD1. V shed 0 bases, J shed 7 bases, and the junction held 9 bases outside the gene matches. Per germline, CDR1 MNHEY and CDR2 SVGAGI. This CDR3 is built from 17 residues. The CDR3 region is CASSYSSRDSSNSPLHF. CDR3 DNA: TGTGCCAGCAGTTACTCCAGTAGGGACAGTTCCAATTCACCCCTCCACTTT.

As to this clonotype: A read error is possible here, since a much larger clone lies one base away. This chain joins TRBV6-5 and TRBJ2-2; possible D gene TRBD2, 6 bases. Germline V gene data show CDR1 as MNHEY and CDR2 as SVGAGI. The length of the CDR3 is 15 residues. The CDR3 DNA reads TGTACCAGCGGGCATACCCGAAAGTCGGCCGGGGAGCTGTTTTTT. This codes for CTSGHTRKSAGELFF.

This clonotype was seen more than once but under ten times. This chain links TRBV6-5 with TRBJ1-1, with 7 nucleotides matching TRBD1. CDR1 and CDR2 (germline): MNHEY, SVGAGI. Losses at the gene ends were 6 bases for V and 5 bases for J; bases not matched to a gene: 9. The CDR3 covers 14 residues. The CDR3 reads CASRATGIGTEAFF. The CDR3 coding sequence is TGTGCCAGCAGAGCGACAGGGATAGGTACTGAAGCTTTCTTT.

The chain has TRBV29-1 and TRBJ1-1; no clear D gene. The CDR3 extends over 15 amino acids. With 6 bases removed from V and 2 bases from J, the gap between germline ends came to 19 bases. The germline CDR1 and CDR2 sequences are SQVTM and ANQGSEA. For the CDR3, the DNA is TGCAGCGTCGCCGAGAGAGGGTATGGCAACACTGAAGCTTTCTTT. Amino acid sequence: CSVAERGYGNTEAFF.

This clonotype was recorded a few times. The chain recombines TRBV5-6 with TRBJ1-1; weak D call: TRBD1 (5 bases). V was trimmed by 3 bases and J by 4 bases, leaving 7 bases between them. The germline V gene encodes CDR1 SGHDT and CDR2 YYEEEE. The CDR3 contains 12 residues. The CDR3 sequence is CASSSGLTEAFF. CDR3 sequence (DNA): TGTGCCAGCAGCTCGGGGCTCACTGAAGCTTTCTTT.